This T cell receptor (beta chain) was captured in a study of cytomegalovirus exposure and HLA in healthy donors. Germline values: CDR1 MNHEY, CDR2 SVGAGI. The CDR3 has 13 residues. Study results and caveats: As immune exposure information, only CMV serostatus was available. Rare sequences made up most TCRs, while some public TCRs were found in many donors.

As regards this clone: Antigen specificity is unknown.

PCR was performed using 60 Vbeta and 13 Jbeta primers. The table came from immunoSEQ multiplex PCR; TCRdb's copy has only in-frame clones and leaves some out. The table lists about 88,000 clones, 85% to 90% of them singletons. The sequence derives from a man aged 18 to 29 in good health and CMV-seronegative. The chain employs TRBV6-5 and TRBJ1-2, with 7 bases identical to TRBD1. Sequencing was done on a sample of PBMCs. CDR3 in amino acids: CVTQDRVLYGYTF. The CDR3 nucleotides are TGTGTAACGCAAGACAGGGTACTCTATGGCTACACCTTC.